The clone carrying this TCR beta chain turned up a few times. Its specificity is not known. The sample belongs to a study of beta chain features in type 1 diabetes. Whole-study findings and limits: TCRB CDR3s from Type 1 diabetes patients were moderately but significantly shorter in all four CD4+ subsets. Equally in patients and controls, shorter templates might have been favored by PCR. Any HLA type influence on TCRB rearrangement was left unresolved here. Type 1 diabetes patients had VDJ junctions that carried fewer insertions and more deletions.

The authors reverse transcribed all of the isolated RNA, so sequencing captured expressed TCRB transcripts. Using immunoSEQ multiplex PCR, the repertoire was profiled, and TCRdb retains in-frame clones only, with some absent. The sample shows about 250,000 clones, 11% to 15% of them seen only once. Trimming pared 6 bases from V and 4 bases from J, leaving 13 bases between. The germline V gene encodes CDR1 KGHSH and CDR2 LQKENI. The CDR3 is 14 amino acids. The TCR sequence derives from a woman in her 40s in good health. Sequenced material: naive CD4+ T cells from blood. The chain carries TRBV18 and TRBJ2-4, with a tentative D call TRBD1 (6 bases). The CDR3, as DNA: TGTGCCAGCTCCACACAGGGTTCGAAAAACATTCAGTACTTC. It encodes CASSTQGSKNIQYF.